One and the same sample provided the 27 T cell receptor beta chains below, sequenced in a study of CD8 T cell repertoires and HIV-1 epitope variants. Data came from immunoSEQ multiplex PCR; TCRdb stores just in-frame clones and leaves some out. Of under 7,500 clones listed, about two thirds are singletons. What these receptors recognize is not known. The sample consisted of cultured CD8+ T cells derived from PBMCs. Receptors originate from a male donor with HIV.

CDR3 sequence reads: CAISESTSGTGEDTQYF. CDR3 in DNA: TGTGCCATCAGTGAGTCGACTTCCGGGACAGGGGAAGATACGCAGTATTTT. The chain has TRBV10-3 and TRBJ2-3, with 10 nucleotides matching TRBD1. The germline V gene has CDR1 ENHRY and CDR2 SYGVKD. The CDR3 spans 17 residues. V shed 0 bases, J shed 5 bases, and the junction held 8 bases outside the gene matches.

The chain uses TRBV28 and TRBJ2-7; D unresolved. Trimming shortened V by 3 bases and J by 2 bases, and 5 bases separated the two germline ends. The CDR3 is 12 amino acids. The germline CDR1 and CDR2 sequences are MDHEN and SYDVKM. The CDR3 coding sequence is TGTGCCAGCAGTTTCATCCCCTACGAGCAGTACTTC. This codes for CASSFIPYEQYF.

V and J are TRBV30 and TRBJ2-7, with D tentatively TRBD1 (6 bases). V lost 8 bases and J lost 6, with 17 bases in between. There are 12 residues in the CDR3. Germline loops: CDR1 GTSNPN, CDR2 SVGIG (reference sequence). The CDR3 here is CAGDLTGSEQYF. The CDR3 DNA follows: TGTGCCGGGGACCTCACAGGGTCCGAGCAGTACTTC.

This clone was counted a few times. V and J are TRBV28 and TRBJ1-4, with D possibly being TRBD1 (6 bases). Germline V CDR1 and CDR2: MDHEN, SYDVKM. The CDR3 runs 18 residues. Trimming cost V 5 bases and J 6 bases, with 25 bases left between them. CDR3 coding DNA: TGTGCCAGCAGTCCTACATACAGGTTGGGGGCACAAGATGAAAAACTGTTTTTT. Amino acids: CASSPTYRLGAQDEKLFF. The entire variable domain, with the rest obtained from reference TRBV28 and TRBJ1-4, is as follows: DVKVTQSSRYLVKRTGEKVFLECVQDMDHENMFWYRQDPGLGLRLIYFSYDVKMKEKGDIPEGYSVSREKKERFSLILESASTNQTSMYLCASSPTYRLGAQDEKLFFGSGTQLSVL.

By share of the sample, this clone is medium-sized. This sequence joins TRBV7-9 and TRBJ1-1, with 7 bases lining up with TRBD1. V was pared by 5 bases and J by 7 bases, with 10 bases of the junction left unmatched. The length of the CDR3 is 14 residues. From germline, CDR1 is SEHNR and CDR2 FQNEAQ (reference sequence). CDR3 sequence reads: CASSLSGGSYEAFF. CDR3 sequence (DNA): TGTGCCAGCAGCCTATCAGGGGGTAGCTATGAAGCTTTCTTT.

This sequence joins TRBV10-2 and TRBJ2-3, with TRBD2 identical over 11 bases. The CDR3 is 15 residues long. CDR1 WSHSY and CDR2 SAAADI come from the germline V gene. V was clipped by 2 bases and J by 6 bases; unmatched bases: 4. The chain's CDR3 is CASSEIGLAGDTQYF. The CDR3 DNA sequence: TGCGCCAGCAGTGAGATAGGACTAGCGGGCGATACGCAGTATTTT.

The rearrangement links TRBV4-1 to TRBJ1-2; D gene ambiguous. V shed 4 bases and J shed 1 base, with 16 bases lying between them. Per the germline V gene, CDR1 is MGHRA and CDR2 is YSYEKL. The CDR3 covers 16 residues. The CDR3 DNA follows: TGCGCCAGCAGCCCCACAACGGGCGGTATTAACTATGGCTACACCTTC. This encodes CASSPTTGGINYGYTF.

The chain joins TRBV7-7 to TRBJ2-7, with D possibly matching TRBD1 (6 bases). Germline CDR1 reads SSHAT; CDR2 reads FNYEAQ (reference sequence). The CDR3 covers 13 residues. V lost 5 bases to trimming and J lost 1 base, with 9 bases between them. CDR3 protein: CASSPDSSYEQYF. In nucleotides, the CDR3 is TGTGCCAGCAGCCCGGACAGTTCCTACGAGCAGTACTTC.

This chain joins TRBV6-5 and TRBJ1-2, with D hard to call. Germline lookup yields CDR1 MNHEY and CDR2 SVGAGI. Trimming removed 6 bases at V and 4 bases at J, with 12 bases between. This CDR3 has 13 amino acids. The CDR3 nucleotides read TGTGCCAGCAGGCCGGAAGAGAGCTATGGCTACACCTTC. This encodes CASRPEESYGYTF.

The chain joins TRBV7-6 to TRBJ1-1; no reliable D call. CDR1 and CDR2 (germline): SGHVS, FNYEAQ. CDR3 length equals 14 residues. V lost 5 bases, J lost 5 bases, and 15 bases lay in between. This CDR3 is CASSPGRVGTEAFF. CDR3 sequence (DNA): TGTGCCAGCAGCCCCGGACGGGTAGGGACTGAAGCTTTCTTT.

The CDR3 nucleotides read TGTGCCAGCAGTCCCCTAAGTTACAATGAGCAGTTCTTC. Protein sequence: CASSPLSYNEQFF. This chain uses TRBV27 with TRBJ2-1, with unresolved D. The V gene's germline CDR1 is MNHEY and CDR2 SMNVEV (reference sequence). The V end lost 5 bases, the J end lost 4 bases, and 9 bases lay between the germline ends. This CDR3 contains 13 residues.

The J gene is TRBJ1-3, the V gene TRBV19; D possibly corresponds to TRBD1 (6 bases). CDR3 length equals 15 residues. V was cut by 7 bases and J by 0 bases, with 13 bases left in between. The germline V gene encodes CDR1 LNHDA and CDR2 SQIVND (reference sequence). CDR3 residues: CASKGETNSGNTIYF. The CDR3 DNA reads TGTGCCAGTAAGGGGGAGACCAACTCTGGAAACACCATATATTTT.

The chain joins TRBV25-1 to TRBJ2-1, with D possibly being TRBD2 (5 bases). This CDR3 has 16 amino acids. The germline CDR1 and CDR2 sequences are MGHDK and SYGVNS. The V and J ends lost 5 bases and 4 bases respectively, with 18 bases between them. The CDR3 nucleotides read TGTGCCAGCAGTCCCCTTCGGGGAGCATATTACAATGAGCAGTTCTTC. Protein: CASSPLRGAYYNEQFF.

CDR3 residues: CASSFGGTGADTQYF. DNA of the CDR3: TGTGCCAGCAGCTTTGGGGGTACTGGGGCAGATACGCAGTATTTT. V usage is TRBV5-4 and J usage is TRBJ2-3; the D call may be TRBD1 or TRBD2 (5 bases each). The CDR3 sequence is 15 residues long. Germline CDR1 is SGHNT and CDR2 is YYREEE (reference sequence). The germline V and J ends were trimmed by 2 bases and 4 bases, with 14 bases remaining between them.

The chain links TRBV5-1 to TRBJ1-1; D remains unclear. Trimming cost V 4 bases and J 0 bases, with 10 bases left between them. CDR3 length: 14 amino acids. Germline CDR1 is SGHRS and CDR2 is YFSETQ. The CDR3, as DNA: TGCGCCAGCAGCCCGGACGGGGTGAACACTGAAGCTTTCTTT. As protein: CASSPDGVNTEAFF. The full variable domain, with the rest looked up from reference TRBV5-1 and TRBJ1-1, is KAGVTQTPRYLIKTRGQQVTLSCSPISGHRSVSWYQQTPGQGLQFLFEYFSETQRNKGNFPGRFSGRQFSNSRSEMNVSTLELGDSALYLCASSPDGVNTEAFFGQGTRLTVV.

This clone was seen a handful of times. This chain links TRBV7-9 with TRBJ1-2; D ambiguous. The CDR3 runs 10 residues. Germline V gives CDR1 SEHNR, CDR2 FQNEAQ (reference sequence). Trimming took 5 bases from V and 5 from J, leaving 3 bases between them. CDR3 DNA: TGTGCCAGCAGCGAATATGGCTACACCTTC. It translates to CASSEYGYTF.

This clone was picked up a small number of times. The chain employs TRBV28 and TRBJ2-3, with 7 bases identical to TRBD1. V was clipped by 0 bases and J by 6 bases; unmatched bases: 15. The CDR3 covers 18 residues. Germline CDR1 reads MDHEN; CDR2 reads SYDVKM. In DNA form, the CDR3 reads TGTGCCAGCAGTTTATGGGTGGCGAGGGGGCCCTCCCCCGATACGCAGTATTTT. This sequence encodes CASSLWVARGPSPDTQYF. The full variable domain, completed using reference TRBV28 and TRBJ2-3, is DVKVTQSSRYLVKRTGEKVFLECVQDMDHENMFWYRQDPGLGLRLIYFSYDVKMKEKGDIPEGYSVSREKKERFSLILESASTNQTSMYLCASSLWVARGPSPDTQYFGPGTRLTVL.

The rearrangement joins TRBV5-6 to TRBJ2-5; tentatively, D is TRBD2 (5 bases). Trimming left V 3 bases short and J 2 bases short, with 14 bases between. Germline CDR1 SGHDT, CDR2 YYEEEE. This CDR3 is 15 amino acids long. The CDR3 loop reads CASSSAGIDQETQYF. Here the CDR3 DNA reads TGTGCCAGCAGCTCCGCCGGGATAGATCAAGAGACCCAGTACTTC.

The chain recombines TRBV9 with TRBJ2-3; unclear D gene. Germline V CDR1 and CDR2: SGDLS, YYNGEE. With 0 bases removed from V and 10 bases from J, the gap between germline ends came to 15 bases. The CDR3 is made up of 14 amino acids. DNA of the CDR3: TGTGCCAGCAGCGTAGTCCCCTCCCGGATGGCGCAGTATTTT. Amino acids: CASSVVPSRMAQYF.

The genes are TRBV6-1 and TRBJ1-1, with D hard to call. V shed 6 bases and J shed 0 bases, with 8 bases lying between them. Germline V lookup: CDR1 MNHNS, CDR2 SASEGT. The CDR3 spans 13 residues. This CDR3 reads CASSFTVNTEAFF. The DNA for the CDR3 is TGTGCCAGCAGCTTTACTGTGAACACTGAAGCTTTCTTT.

CDR3 region: CASSSGGSYNEQFF. CDR3 DNA: TGTGCCAGCAGTTCGGGTGGCTCCTACAATGAGCAGTTCTTC. The chain combines TRBV6-5 with TRBJ2-1; D gene unclear. The CDR3 is made up of 14 amino acids. Germline V lookup: CDR1 MNHEY, CDR2 SVGAGI. V was trimmed by 4 bases and J by 0 bases, leaving 7 bases between them.

J is TRBJ2-1 and V is TRBV5-8, with D possibly being TRBD1 (5 bases). Trimming left V 2 bases short and J 10 bases short, with 16 bases between. The CDR3 length is 14 residues. The V gene's germline CDR1 is SGHTS and CDR2 YDEGEE. For the CDR3, the DNA is TGTGCCAGCAGCTTCGGGCAGGGCCTTGGGGAGCAGTTCTTC. Protein sequence: CASSFGQGLGEQFF.

This clone was seen only a few times. The V and J genes are TRBV14 and TRBJ1-1; D possibly corresponds to TRBD1 (5 bases). The CDR3 contains 13 residues. Trimming took off 4 bases at V and 5 bases at J, with 11 bases between the two ends. The germline gives CDR1 SGHDN, CDR2 FVKESK. The CDR3 sequence: CASSPLGRTEAFF. DNA for the CDR3: TGTGCCAGCAGCCCCCTGGGACGGACTGAAGCTTTCTTT.

The sample holds a few counts of this clone. This chain links TRBV11-1 with TRBJ2-7; 7 bases align to TRBD1. CDR1 is SGHAT and CDR2 is FQDESV in the germline V gene (reference sequence). The CDR3 is 13 residues long. The ends lost 2 bases at V and 2 bases at J; junction bases unmatched: 0. The chain's CDR3 is CASSLQGAYEQYF. CDR3 bases: TGTGCCAGCAGCTTACAGGGGGCCTACGAGCAGTACTTC.

The genes are TRBV7-3 and TRBJ2-2; TRBD1 matches 10 bases. The CDR3 is 15 amino acids. Germline V lookup: CDR1 SGHTA, CDR2 FQGTGA. J lost 9 bases, V lost 4 bases, and 8 bases had no gene match. The CDR3 reads CASSSGQGPSRELFF. The CDR3, as DNA: TGTGCCAGCAGCTCGGGACAGGGGCCGTCGAGGGAGCTGTTTTTT.

The chain recombines TRBV5-4 with TRBJ2-2; 9 bases map to TRBD2. V lost 3 bases and J lost 5; bases outside the gene matches: 8. The CDR3 has 16 amino acids. The germline V gene encodes CDR1 SGHNT and CDR2 YYREEE (reference sequence). The CDR3 DNA reads as TGTGCCAGCAGCTCCCTGGGGACTAGCATGACCGGGGAGCTGTTTTTT. Translating gives CASSSLGTSMTGELFF. The variable domain in full, completed from reference TRBV5-4 and TRBJ2-2, reads ETGVTQSPTHLIKTRGQQVTLRCSSQSGHNTVSWYQQALGQGPQFIFQYYREEENGRGNFPPRFSGLQFPNYSSELNVNALELDDSALYLCASSSLGTSMTGELFFGEGSRLTVL.

This clone showed up just a few times. This sequence joins TRBV30 and TRBJ1-1; D is perhaps TRBD1 (6 bases). The CDR3 length is 12 residues. From germline, CDR1 is GTSNPN and CDR2 SVGIG (reference sequence). Trimming cost V 6 bases and J 0 bases, with 8 bases left between them. In DNA, the CDR3 is TGTGCCTGTGGACAGATGAACACTGAAGCTTTCTTT. Encoded protein: CACGQMNTEAFF.